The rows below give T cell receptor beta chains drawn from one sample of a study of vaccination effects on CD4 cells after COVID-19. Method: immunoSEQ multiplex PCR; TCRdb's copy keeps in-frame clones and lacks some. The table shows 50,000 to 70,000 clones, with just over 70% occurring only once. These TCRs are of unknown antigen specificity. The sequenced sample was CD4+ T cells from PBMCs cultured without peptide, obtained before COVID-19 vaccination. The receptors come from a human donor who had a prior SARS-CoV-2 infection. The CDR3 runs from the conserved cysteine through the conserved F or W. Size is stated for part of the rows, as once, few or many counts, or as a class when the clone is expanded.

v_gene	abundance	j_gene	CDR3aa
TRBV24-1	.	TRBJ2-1	CATPFFYFGQGAYNEQFF
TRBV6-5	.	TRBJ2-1	CASSKGGSVRNEQFF
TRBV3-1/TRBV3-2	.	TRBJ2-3	CASSQDFGDYVDTQYF
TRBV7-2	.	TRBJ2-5	CASNGTGVFGETQYF
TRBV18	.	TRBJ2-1	CASSPPGGRVDEQFF
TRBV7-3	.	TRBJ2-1	CASSSAPEREQFF
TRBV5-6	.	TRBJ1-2	CASSLRGGKGNYGYTF
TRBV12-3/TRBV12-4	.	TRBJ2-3	CASESRGTDTQYF
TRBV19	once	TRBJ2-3	CASSIVVNTDTQYF
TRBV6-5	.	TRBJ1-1	CASSYRHNSEAFF
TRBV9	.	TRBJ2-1	CASSGGGSLNEQFF
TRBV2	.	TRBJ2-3	CASSGTYSSTDTQYF
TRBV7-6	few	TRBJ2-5	CASSSLPGRGKETQYF
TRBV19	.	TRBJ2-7	CASSNFGGLRGEQYF
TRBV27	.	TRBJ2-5	CASSPLVTPAIKETQYF
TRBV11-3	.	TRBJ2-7	CASSFRASYEQYF
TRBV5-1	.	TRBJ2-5	CASSLMNQASGETQYF
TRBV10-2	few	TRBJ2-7	CASSGTGGREQYF
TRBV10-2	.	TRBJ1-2	CASSFRERDGYTF
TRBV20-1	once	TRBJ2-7	CSASSVERPNYEQYF
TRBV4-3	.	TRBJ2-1	CASSQFHGSSYNEQFF
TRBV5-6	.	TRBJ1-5	CASSAQDQPQHF
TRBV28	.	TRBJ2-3	CASNPQGAVDTQYF
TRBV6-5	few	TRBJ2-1	CASIRRGGSSNEQFF
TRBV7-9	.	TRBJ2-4	CASSLAQMGDVGIQYF
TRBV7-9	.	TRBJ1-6	CASSLGSGRNSPLHF
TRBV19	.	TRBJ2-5	CASSIGAIPETQYF
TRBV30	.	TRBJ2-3	CAWSLAGGVNTQYF
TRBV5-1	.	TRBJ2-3	CASSLNPSGGATDTQYF